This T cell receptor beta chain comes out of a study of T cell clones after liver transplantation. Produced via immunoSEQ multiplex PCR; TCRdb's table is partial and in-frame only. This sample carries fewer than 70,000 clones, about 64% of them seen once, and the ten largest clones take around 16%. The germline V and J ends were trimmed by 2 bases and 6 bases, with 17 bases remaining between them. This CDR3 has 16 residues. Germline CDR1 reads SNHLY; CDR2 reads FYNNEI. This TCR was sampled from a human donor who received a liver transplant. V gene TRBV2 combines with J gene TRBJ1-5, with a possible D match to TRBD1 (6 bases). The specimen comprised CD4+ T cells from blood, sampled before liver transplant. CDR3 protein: CASSEPPGGGGQPQHF. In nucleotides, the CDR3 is TGTGCCAGCAGTGAACCGCCGGGGGGGGGCGGTCAGCCCCAGCATTTT.